A selection of T cell receptor beta chains follows, all from one sample in a study of T cells in localized non-small cell lung cancer. Here immunoSEQ multiplex PCR was the method, and the copy in TCRdb shows in-frame clones only, minus some. This table holds some 4,100 clones, under 25% found once. Sequencing used lung tumor tissue, obtained before any cancer treatment. The receptors were gathered from a female donor over 55 with stage I lung adenocarcinoma. Both conserved end residues are part of each CDR3. D genes are given only for firm matches. For some rows the clone size is stated as once, few or many, or as a class when expanded; others skip it.

>16|few|TRBD1|TRBJ1-3|TRBV12-5
CASNLNTGGSGNTIYF
TGTGCCAGCAACCTCAACACAGGGGGCTCTGGAAACACCATATATTTT
>15|few|TRBD1|TRBJ2-2|TRBV2
CASSVRTGSYGELFF
TGTGCCAGCAGCGTCAGGACAGGGTCGTACGGGGAGCTGTTTTTT
>14|NA|NA|TRBJ1-2|TRBV30
CAAPRRTEVYGYTF
TGTGCCGCTCCCCGCCGGACAGAAGTCTATGGCTACACCTTC
>16|medium-sized|NA|TRBJ1-3|TRBV4-1
CASSQVLPPSGNTIYF
TGCGCCAGCAGCCAAGTACTACCTCCTTCTGGAAACACCATATATTTT
>16|medium-sized|TRBD2|TRBJ2-7|TRBV6-8
CASSTRIAGGPYEQYF
TGTGCCAGCAGTACCAGAATAGCGGGAGGGCCCTACGAGCAGTACTTC
>14|medium-sized|TRBD1|TRBJ1-1|TRBV9
CASSVGTGGMVAFF
TGTGCCAGCAGCGTAGGGACAGGGGGCATGGTGGCTTTCTTT
>15|few|TRBD2|TRBJ2-1|TRBV11-3
CASSLTSGGHNEQFF
TGTGCCAGCAGCTTGACTAGCGGGGGGCACAATGAGCAGTTCTTC
>16|few|NA|TRBJ1-1|TRBV19
CASKARQWGSNTEAFF
TGTGCCAGTAAGGCGAGACAGTGGGGGTCAAACACTGAAGCTTTCTTT
>14|NA|NA|TRBJ1-1|TRBV5-1
CASSLVWGAAEAFF
TGCGCCAGCAGCTTGGTTTGGGGGGCCGCTGAAGCTTTCTTT
>12|NA|TRBD1|TRBJ1-4|TRBV30
CAWGTGVGKLFF
TGTGCCTGGGGGACAGGGGTGGGGAAACTGTTTTTT
>13|many|TRBD1|TRBJ1-2|TRBV7-2
CASSWGQAYSYTF
TGTGCCAGCAGCTGGGGACAGGCCTATAGCTACACCTTC
>15|few|TRBD1|TRBJ1-3|TRBV11-3
CASSLDRGTGNTIYF
TGTGCCAGCAGCCTGGACAGGGGCACTGGAAACACCATATATTTT
>16|NA|NA|TRBJ1-1|TRBV11-3
CASSLDHRNTNTEAFF
TGTGCCAGCAGCTTAGATCATCGGAATACGAACACTGAAGCTTTCTTT
>14|NA|NA|TRBJ2-3|TRBV11-3
CASSLALAGHTQYF
TGTGCCAGCAGCTTGGCCCTTGCGGGGCATACGCAGTATTTT
>12|NA|NA|TRBJ2-1|TRBV29-1
CSVVYVPNEQFF
TGCAGCGTTGTTTATGTTCCCAATGAGCAGTTCTTC
>16|few|NA|TRBJ1-1|TRBV11-3
CASSLRGTLLNTEAFF
TGTGCCAGCAGCTTAAGGGGGACACTCCTGAACACTGAAGCTTTCTTT
>14|NA|NA|TRBJ2-7|TRBV23-1
CASSQPSHRYEQYF
TGCGCCAGCAGTCAACCCTCACACAGGTACGAGCAGTACTTC
>11|NA|NA|TRBJ1-1|TRBV19
CASRLTDEAFF
TGTGCCAGCCGCCTGACGGATGAAGCTTTCTTT
>15|medium-sized|NA|TRBJ2-3|TRBV11-3
CASILEPASTDTQYF
TGTGCCAGCATCCTAGAGCCGGCTAGCACAGATACGCAGTATTTT
>20|medium-sized|NA|TRBJ2-1|TRBV9
CASSVAVPLPAGIISNEQFF
TGTGCCAGCAGCGTAGCCGTCCCCCTTCCGGCGGGAATTATATCAAATGAGCAGTTCTTC
>14|few|TRBD1|TRBJ1-1|TRBV11-3
CASSGGLGTGEAFF
TGTGCCAGCAGCGGAGGACTAGGGACAGGTGAAGCTTTCTTT
>15|few|TRBD1|TRBJ1-5|TRBV6-8
CASSERGQGGQPQHF
TGTGCCAGCAGCGAAAGGGGACAGGGTGGTCAGCCCCAGCATTTT
>16|NA|NA|TRBJ1-4|TRBV14
CASSQRSPRTQEKLFF
TGTGCCAGCAGCCAAAGGAGCCCCCGGACTCAGGAAAAACTGTTTTTT
>14|NA|NA|TRBJ2-7|TRBV6-8
CASSSSGFTYEQYF
TGTGCCAGCAGTTCCAGTGGATTCACCTACGAGCAGTACTTC
>16|few|NA|TRBJ1-2|TRBV6-8
CASSYRVFGGTDGYTF
TGTGCCAGCAGTTACCGGGTGTTTGGGGGAACGGACGGCTACACCTTC
>17|few|TRBD1|TRBJ1-2|TRBV11-3
CASSANMGQGGSRGYTF
TGTGCCAGCAGCGCAAACATGGGACAGGGTGGCTCGCGGGGCTACACCTTC
>16|NA|NA|TRBJ2-3|TRBV11-3
CASSLRSTGPTDTQYF
TGTGCCAGCAGCTTAAGATCGACGGGACCAACAGATACGCAGTATTTT
>15|NA|NA|TRBJ2-6|TRBV5-1
CASDPGNSGANVLTF
TGCGCCAGCGATCCGGGGAACTCTGGGGCCAACGTCCTGACTTTC
>16|medium-sized|TRBD1|TRBJ1-3|TRBV11-3
CASSHDRGRSGNTIYF
TGTGCCAGCAGCCACGACAGGGGCCGCTCTGGAAACACCATATATTTT
>11|NA|NA|TRBJ2-7|TRBV12-5
CASGPQYEQYF
TGTGCTAGTGGTCCCCAGTACGAGCAGTACTTC
>15|few|TRBD2|TRBJ2-7|TRBV11-3
CASSLGLAGTYEQYF
TGTGCCAGCAGCCTCGGACTAGCGGGAACATACGAGCAGTACTTC
>15|NA|NA|TRBJ1-2|TRBV19
CASSAGAGKDYGYTF
TGTGCCAGTAGTGCGGGCGCAGGGAAGGACTATGGCTACACCTTC
>14|NA|NA|TRBJ1-2|TRBV11-3
CASSSIQNAYGYTF
TGTGCCAGCAGCTCAATACAGAACGCCTATGGCTACACCTTC
>16|NA|TRBD1|TRBJ1-1|TRBV5-1
CASRPQAGGAGTEAFF
TGCGCCAGCAGGCCGCAGGCAGGGGGCGCGGGCACTGAAGCTTTCTTT
>14|few|NA|TRBJ1-1|TRBV29-1
CSVARGDTNTEAFF
TGCAGCGTCGCTAGGGGGGACACCAACACTGAAGCTTTCTTT
>15|NA|TRBD1|TRBJ1-3|TRBV5-1
CASSSLTGSGNTIYF
TGCGCCAGCAGCTCTCTGACAGGGTCTGGAAACACCATATATTTT
>15|NA|NA|TRBJ2-6|TRBV11-3
CASSLRSSGANVLTF
TGTGCCAGCAGCCTAAGAAGTTCCGGGGCCAACGTCCTGACTTTC
>15|NA|NA|TRBJ1-5|TRBV18
CASRRGGNSNQPQHF
TGTGCCAGCAGGAGAGGGGGGAATAGCAATCAGCCCCAGCATTTT
>13|few|NA|TRBJ2-7|TRBV19
CASSTPHSGEQYF
TGTGCCAGTAGTACGCCCCATTCGGGCGAGCAGTACTTC
>15|few|TRBD1|TRBJ2-3|TRBV11-3
CASSFGTGAADTQYF
TGTGCCAGCAGCTTCGGGACAGGGGCGGCAGATACGCAGTATTTT
>15|medium-sized|TRBD1|TRBJ1-2|TRBV9
CASSNWDRINYGYTF
TGTGCCAGCAGCAATTGGGACAGAATTAACTATGGCTACACCTTC
>14|medium-sized|NA|TRBJ2-1|TRBV6-1
CASSEAGGDNEQFF
TGTGCCAGCAGTGAAGCAGGGGGGGATAATGAGCAGTTCTTC
>14|few|NA|TRBJ2-7|TRBV5-1
CASSPSGTLYEQYF
TGCGCCAGCAGCCCCTCCGGGACATTGTACGAGCAGTACTTC
>12|medium-sized|NA|TRBJ1-2|TRBV9
CASSTRRDGYTF
TGTGCCAGCAGCACCCGACGGGATGGCTACACCTTC
>16|medium-sized|TRBD2|TRBJ2-7|TRBV11-3
CASSTAGLAPLAGQYF
TGTGCCAGCAGTACGGCCGGACTAGCACCCCTAGCGGGGCAGTACTTC
>13|few|NA|TRBJ1-2|TRBV6-8
CASSYGGAPGYTF
TGTGCCAGCAGTTACGGGGGGGCTCCTGGCTACACCTTC
>15|few|NA|TRBJ2-7|TRBV11-3
CASSLSGHSSYEQYF
TGTGCCAGCAGCTTATCGGGACACAGCTCCTACGAGCAGTACTTC
>14|medium-sized|NA|TRBJ1-6|TRBV11-3
CASSSYGGNSPLHF
TGTGCCAGCAGCTCATACGGGGGTAATTCACCCCTCCACTTT
>14|NA|NA|TRBJ1-1|TRBV15
CATSRDILNTEAFF
TGTGCCACCAGCAGAGATATCTTGAACACTGAAGCTTTCTTT
>15|few|NA|TRBJ2-5|TRBV9
CASSVREGAGETQYF
TGTGCCAGCAGTGTGAGGGAAGGGGCTGGGGAGACCCAGTACTTC
>13|medium-sized|NA|TRBJ2-7|TRBV6-8
CAIRSDTIYEQYF
TGTGCCATCAGATCGGACACTATCTACGAGCAGTACTTC
>15|NA|TRBD1|TRBJ1-6|TRBV11-3
CASSLLGQTNSPLHF
TGTGCCAGCAGCTTATTGGGACAGACTAATTCACCCCTCCACTTT
>13|NA|NA|TRBJ2-2|TRBV7-8
CASSTAPTGELFF
TGTGCCAGCAGCACCGCCCCCACCGGGGAGCTGTTTTTT